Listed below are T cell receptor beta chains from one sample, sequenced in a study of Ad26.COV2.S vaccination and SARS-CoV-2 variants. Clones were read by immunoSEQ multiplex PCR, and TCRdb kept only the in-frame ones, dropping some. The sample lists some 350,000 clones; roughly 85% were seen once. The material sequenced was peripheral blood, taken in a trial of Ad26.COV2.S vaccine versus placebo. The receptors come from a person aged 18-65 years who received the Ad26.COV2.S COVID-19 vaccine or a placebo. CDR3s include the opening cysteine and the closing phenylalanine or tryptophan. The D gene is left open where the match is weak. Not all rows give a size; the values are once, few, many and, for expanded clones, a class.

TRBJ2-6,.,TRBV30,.,TGTGCCTGGATAAATCACAGGGGCGGGGTAGGTGGGGCCAACGTCCTGACTTTC,CAWINHRGGVGGANVLTF
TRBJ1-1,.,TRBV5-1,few,TGCGCCAGCAGCTTGGAGGGTGAAGCTTTCTTT,CASSLEGEAFF
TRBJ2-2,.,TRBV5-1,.,TGCGCCAGCAGCTGGGACGCGCCGAACACCGGGGAGCTGTTTTTT,CASSWDAPNTGELFF
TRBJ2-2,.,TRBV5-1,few,TGCGCCAGCACCCCAGGGGACAACACCGGGGAGCTGTTTTTT,CASTPGDNTGELFF
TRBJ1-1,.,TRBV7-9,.,TGTGCCAGCAGCTTATTTCAGGAGGGGGCTTTCTTT,CASSLFQEGAFF
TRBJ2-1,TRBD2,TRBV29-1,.,TGCAGCGACCGAGGTAGCGGGAGACGCAATGAGCAGTTCTTC,CSDRGSGRRNEQFF
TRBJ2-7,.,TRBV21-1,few,TGTGCCAGCAGCAAAGACAGATACGAGCAGTACTTC,CASSKDRYEQYF
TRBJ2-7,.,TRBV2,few,TGTGCCAGCAGTGAGAGGTCTAGCGAGGGCGAGCAGTACTTC,CASSERSSEGEQYF
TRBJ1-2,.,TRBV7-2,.,TGTGCCAGCAGCTCCGGACAGAACTATGGCTACACCTTC,CASSSGQNYGYTF
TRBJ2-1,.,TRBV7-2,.,TGTGCCAGCAGCCTCGGGACAGCCGGAGGGGAGCAGTTCTTC,CASSLGTAGGEQFF
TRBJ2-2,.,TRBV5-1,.,TGCGCCAGCAGCTTGGAGGTCTTAGCCGGGGAGCTGTTTTTT,CASSLEVLAGELFF
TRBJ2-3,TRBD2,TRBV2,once,TGTGCCAGCAATAGCGGGGTTACAGATACGCAGTATTTT,CASNSGVTDTQYF
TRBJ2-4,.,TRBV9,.,TGTGCCAGCAACAACAAGGGGGGGTTTGACATTCAGTACTTC,CASNNKGGFDIQYF
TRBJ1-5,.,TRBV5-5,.,TGTGCCAGCAGCCGGGAAGGGCAGCCCCAGCATTTT,CASSREGQPQHF
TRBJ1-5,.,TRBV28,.,TGTGCCAGCAGTTTAACAGGTTACAGCAATCAGCCCCAGCATTTT,CASSLTGYSNQPQHF
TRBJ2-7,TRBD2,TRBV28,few,TGTGCCAGCAGGGGGGCTAGCGGGGGCTTTCCGGGAGGCGACGAGCAGTACTTC,CASRGASGGFPGGDEQYF
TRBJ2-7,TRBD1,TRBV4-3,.,TGCGCCAGCAGCCAGGGACAGGGGGCCGAGCAGTACTTC,CASSQGQGAEQYF
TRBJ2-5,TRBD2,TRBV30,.,TGTGCCTGGTCACCGGCGGGACTAGCGGGGGTCCTCGTCCAGTACTTC,CAWSPAGLAGVLVQYF
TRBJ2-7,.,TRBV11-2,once,TGTGCCAGCAGCTTAGTGGGCAGGGAGGCGTACGAGCAGTACTTC,CASSLVGREAYEQYF
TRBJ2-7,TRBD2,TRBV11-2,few,TGTGCCAGCAGACCCGGGACTAGCGGCTCCTACGAGCAGTACTTC,CASRPGTSGSYEQYF
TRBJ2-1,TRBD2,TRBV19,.,TGTGCCAGTAGTCTCACAAGGACACTAGCGGGAGGGTTCAATGAGCAGTTCTTC,CASSLTRTLAGGFNEQFF
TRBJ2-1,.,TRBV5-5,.,TGTGCCAGCAGCCCCGAAGCCTCCGGGAACTACAATGAGCAGTTCTTC,CASSPEASGNYNEQFF
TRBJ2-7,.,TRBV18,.,TGTGCCAGCTCACCCACCCACGGCCGGGGACAAAACTACGAGCAGTACTTC,CASSPTHGRGQNYEQYF
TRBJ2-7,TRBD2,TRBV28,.,TGTGCCAGCAGGAAGACTAGCGGGAGGTCCCACGAGCAGTACTTC,CASRKTSGRSHEQYF
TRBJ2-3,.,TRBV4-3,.,TGCGCCAGCAGCCAAGTGTTGTCAACCGGTGATACGCAGTATTTT,CASSQVLSTGDTQYF
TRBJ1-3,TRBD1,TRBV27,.,TGTGCCAGCAGTCCCCTCGGGACAGGGACTGGAAACACCATATATTTT,CASSPLGTGTGNTIYF
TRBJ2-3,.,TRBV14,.,TGTGCCAGCAGCGTCGGGACAAGTGGATGGGATACGCAGTATTTT,CASSVGTSGWDTQYF
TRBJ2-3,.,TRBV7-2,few,TGTGCCAGCAGCTCAGATCCCTTCCGAGCTAGCACAGATACGCAGTATTTT,CASSSDPFRASTDTQYF
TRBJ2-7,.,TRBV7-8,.,TGTGCCAGCAGCGTCAGGGTTGAGCACGAGCAGTACTTC,CASSVRVEHEQYF
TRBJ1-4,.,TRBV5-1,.,TGCGCCAGCAGCTTGGCTAGTTTCGGGGGGGATGAAAAACTGTTTTTT,CASSLASFGGDEKLFF
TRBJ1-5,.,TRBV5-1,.,TGCGCCAGCAGCTTTTCAGGCTCTAGCAATCAGCCCCAGCATTTT,CASSFSGSSNQPQHF
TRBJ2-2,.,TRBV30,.,TGTGCCTGGAGTCCCTATTCGTCCCGGGGTGGGGAGCTGTTTTTT,CAWSPYSSRGGELFF
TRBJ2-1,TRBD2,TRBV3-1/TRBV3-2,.,TGTGCCAGCAGTTCGCCGGGACTAGCGGGAGGGCCCCTCAATGAGCAGTTCTTC,CASSSPGLAGGPLNEQFF
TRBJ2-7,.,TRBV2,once,TGTGCCAGCAGTCTTCACGAGCAGTACTTC,CASSLHEQYF
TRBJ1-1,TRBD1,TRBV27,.,TGTGCCAGCAGTGACAGGGGGATTGGAGCTGAAGCTTTCTTT,CASSDRGIGAEAFF
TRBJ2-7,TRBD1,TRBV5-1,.,TGCGCCAGCAGCTTGGCCTTACAGGGGGCTTTCGAGCAGTACTTC,CASSLALQGAFEQYF
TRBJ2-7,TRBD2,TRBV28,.,TGTGCCAGCCGGGAGGGGAGGTCCTACGAGCAGTACTTC,CASREGRSYEQYF